The next 30 T cell receptor beta chains were all read from a single sample in a study of cytomegalovirus exposure and HLA in healthy donors. The PCR made use of 60 Vbeta and 13 Jbeta primers. Assay: immunoSEQ multiplex PCR; the TCRdb copy retains only in-frame clones and omits some. The sample includes under 85,000 clones, 78% of them seen just once. The sequenced sample consisted of PBMCs. The receptors here all came from a man aged 40-50 years in good health and CMV-seronegative.

The chain employs TRBV10-3 and TRBJ1-3; weak D call: TRBD1 (6 bases). There are 13 residues in the CDR3. Between the trimmed V and J ends, which lost 8 bases and 3 bases, there was a span of 11 bases. CDR1 is ENHRY, CDR2 SYGVKD, per germline. DNA for the CDR3: TGTGCCATCGAGGACAGTCATGGAAACACCATATATTTT. Encoded protein: CAIEDSHGNTIYF.

The CDR3 here is CASSWEGDSGNTIYF. The CDR3 nucleotides are TGTGCCAGCAGCTGGGAGGGGGACTCTGGAAACACCATATATTTT. The gene calls are TRBV2 and TRBJ1-3, with TRBD1 as a possible D gene (6 bases). Germline V gene sequence: CDR1 SNHLY, CDR2 FYNNEI. Deletions cut 6 bases from V and 0 bases from J, with 12 bases between. CDR3 size: 15 residues.

This clone showed up just a few times. CDR3 region: CASGFTRDRSYEQYF. The CDR3 DNA sequence: TGTGCTAGTGGTTTTACCCGGGACAGGTCCTACGAGCAGTACTTC. The chain is built from TRBV12-5 and TRBJ2-7; 8 bases map to TRBD1. This CDR3 has 15 amino acids. Per germline, CDR1 LGHNT and CDR2 FRNRAP. V lost 3 bases and J lost 1; bases outside the gene matches: 5.

The CDR3: CASSSLGYEQYF. The CDR3 DNA reads as TGTGCCAGCAGTTCGCTCGGGTACGAGCAGTACTTC. J is TRBJ2-5 and V is TRBV7-6; no definite D call. The J call may not be correct, given that the DNA end is closer to TRBJ2-7. CDR1 is SGHVS and CDR2 is FNYEAQ in the germline V gene. The CDR3 is made up of 12 amino acids.

The sample holds a few counts of this clone. The chain uses TRBV28 and TRBJ1-2; the D is unclear. Deletions cut 6 bases from V and 2 bases from J, with 10 bases between. The length of the CDR3 is 13 residues. Germline CDR1 is MDHEN and CDR2 is SYDVKM. The chain's CDR3 is CASRAPSNYGYTF. The CDR3 bases are TGTGCCAGCAGGGCCCCATCGAACTATGGCTACACCTTC.

V and J are TRBV7-2 and TRBJ2-5; a possible D gene is TRBD1 (6 bases). Germline CDR1 is SGHTA and CDR2 is FQGNSA. Trimming cost V 3 bases and J 9 bases, with 14 bases left between them. CDR3 length equals 13 residues. DNA for the CDR3: TGTGCCAGCAGCTTCAATCTAGACAGGTCCCAGTACTTC. Protein: CASSFNLDRSQYF.

The chain employs TRBV6-5 and TRBJ2-1; 11 nucleotides match TRBD2. CDR1 and CDR2 (germline): MNHEY, SVGAGI. The junction had 6 bases not matched to a gene; V was cut back by 4 bases and J by 4 bases. CDR3 length: 16 residues. This CDR3 is CASSSRTSGQYNEQFF. Written as DNA, the CDR3 is TGTGCCAGCAGTTCCCGGACTAGCGGGCAATACAATGAGCAGTTCTTC.

This clone was counted between two and nine times. CDR3 residues: CATSRDSGQAPYGYTF. CDR3 nucleotide sequence: TGTGCCACCAGCAGAGACTCGGGACAGGCCCCCTATGGCTACACCTTC. The chain joins TRBV15 to TRBJ1-2; TRBD1 matches 8 bases. The CDR3 runs 16 residues. CDR1 is LNHNV and CDR2 is YYDKDF in the germline V gene (reference sequence). V lost 0 bases to trimming and J lost 4 bases; unmatched junction nucleotides: 7. The full variable domain, rest sourced from reference TRBV15 and TRBJ1-2, is DAMVIQNPRYQVTQFGKPVTLSCSQTLNHNVMYWYQQKSSQAPKLLFHYYDKDFNNEADTPDNFQSRRPNTSFCFLDIRSPGLGDTAMYLCATSRDSGQAPYGYTFGSGTRLTVV.

This clone was counted a few times. The chain recombines TRBV19 with TRBJ2-3; 9 bases fit TRBD1. V lost 10 bases to trimming and J lost 0 bases; unmatched junction nucleotides: 11. The germline V gene has CDR1 LNHDA and CDR2 SQIVND (reference sequence). The CDR3 extends over 16 amino acids. CDR3 bases: TGTGCCACAACCCGAAGGGGGACAGGGAGCACAGATACGCAGTATTTT. It yields the protein CATTRRGTGSTDTQYF.

This sequence joins TRBV19 and TRBJ2-2; perhaps TRBD2 as D (6 bases). The CDR3 runs to 15 residues. The germline CDR1 and CDR2 sequences are LNHDA and SQIVND (reference sequence). V shed 3 bases and J shed 0 bases, with 8 bases lying between them. DNA for the CDR3: TGTGCCAGTAGTATTTCGGGAGCGAACACCGGGGAGCTGTTTTTT. It is translated as CASSISGANTGELFF.

The V call is TRBV25-1, the J call TRBJ2-2; a weak D match, TRBD1 (5 bases). The germline V gene encodes CDR1 MGHDK and CDR2 SYGVNS. Trimming left V 6 bases short and J 4 bases short, with 18 bases between. The length of the CDR3 is 16 residues. The CDR3 coding sequence is TGTGCCAGCAGCGTTGCAGGGAATAGGGGCACCGGGGAGCTGTTTTTT. Its translation: CASSVAGNRGTGELFF.

This chain joins TRBV5-4 and TRBJ1-2, with TRBD1 matching 7 bases. This CDR3 contains 16 residues. Per the germline V gene, CDR1 is SGHNT and CDR2 is YYREEE (reference sequence). The V gene end was trimmed by 6 bases and the J gene end by 3 bases; junction bases not matched to a gene: 14. The CDR3 is CASTNYQETGDYGYTF. CDR3 nucleotide sequence: TGTGCCAGCACCAATTATCAAGAAACAGGGGACTATGGCTACACCTTC.

The chain links TRBV28 to TRBJ2-4, with a tentative D call TRBD2 (5 bases). Germline V gene sequence: CDR1 MDHEN, CDR2 SYDVKM. Trimming shortened V by 5 bases and J by 10 bases, and 12 bases separated the two germline ends. The CDR3 length is 12 residues. The CDR3 nucleotides read TGTGCCAGCAGTCCAGTAACGGGGATTCAGTACTTC. Amino acid sequence: CASSPVTGIQYF.

V is TRBV6-5 and J is TRBJ1-5; D is uncertain. From germline, CDR1 is MNHEY and CDR2 SVGAGI. This CDR3 has 14 amino acids. The V and J ends lost 2 bases and 3 bases respectively, with 8 bases between them. The CDR3 sequence: CASSYEGINQPQHF. The CDR3 DNA follows: TGTGCCAGCAGTTACGAGGGAATCAATCAGCCCCAGCATTTT.

V usage is TRBV29-1 and J usage is TRBJ1-5; a weak D match, TRBD1 (5 bases). The germline V gene has CDR1 SQVTM and CDR2 ANQGSEA. With 4 bases removed from V and 3 bases from J, the gap between germline ends came to 16 bases. This CDR3 has 15 residues. CDR3 in DNA: TGCAGCGTTGCGGGGGGTGGTGGGATCAATCAGCCCCAGCATTTT. This translates into CSVAGGGGINQPQHF.

The chain couples TRBV30 to TRBJ1-2; tentative D call: TRBD1 (5 bases). Trimming cost V 2 bases and J 4 bases, with 14 bases left between them. The CDR3 has 14 residues. CDR1 is GTSNPN, CDR2 SVGIG, per germline (reference sequence). The CDR3 DNA reads as TGTGCCTGGAGTCCCCTCGGGGGGGGCTATGGCTACACCTTC. Protein sequence: CAWSPLGGGYGYTF.

This chain links TRBV6-5 with TRBJ1-4; D not resolved. V was pared by 2 bases and J by 7 bases, with 14 bases between. The germline V gene encodes CDR1 MNHEY and CDR2 SVGAGI. The CDR3 extends over 15 amino acids. DNA of the CDR3: TGTGCCAGCAGTTACATTTTCGAACCGGGTGAAAAACTGTTTTTT. Translating gives CASSYIFEPGEKLFF.

A few counts support this clone. V gene TRBV10-3 combines with J gene TRBJ1-4, with 9 bases matching TRBD1. There are 14 residues in the CDR3. Germline V gene sequence: CDR1 ENHRY, CDR2 SYGVKD. V lost 4 bases, J lost 6 bases, and 3 bases stayed unmatched. CDR3 protein: CAISARDRDEKLFF. The CDR3 nucleotides are TGTGCCATCAGTGCCCGGGACAGGGATGAAAAACTGTTTTTT.

V and J are TRBV28 and TRBJ2-5; D is unclear. The CDR3 runs to 15 residues. Germline V gives CDR1 MDHEN, CDR2 SYDVKM. The germline V and J ends were trimmed by 3 bases and 4 bases, with 15 bases remaining between them. The CDR3 nucleotides read TGTGCCAGCAGTTTGTGGCAGGCCGGTGGAGAGACCCAGTACTTC. Protein sequence: CASSLWQAGGETQYF.

The V gene is TRBV9, the J gene TRBJ1-2, with 9 bases fitting TRBD1. The CDR3 sequence is 15 residues long. Germline CDR1 reads SGDLS; CDR2 reads YYNGEE. The junction had 6 bases not matched to a gene; V was cut back by 2 bases and J by 4 bases. The CDR3 reads CASSVTQGAGYGYTF. As DNA, the CDR3 is TGTGCCAGCAGCGTGACACAGGGGGCGGGCTATGGCTACACCTTC.

This clone was seen a handful of times. The chain recombines TRBV15 with TRBJ2-1; TRBD2 might be the D (6 bases). V lost 0 bases and J lost 8, with 11 bases in between. Per germline, CDR1 LNHNV and CDR2 YYDKDF (reference sequence). The CDR3 is 14 residues long. The CDR3 protein is CATSRDYGEDEQFF. The CDR3 DNA reads TGTGCCACCAGCAGAGATTACGGGGAGGATGAGCAGTTCTTC. The entire variable domain, with the rest obtained from reference TRBV15 and TRBJ2-1, is as follows: DAMVIQNPRYQVTQFGKPVTLSCSQTLNHNVMYWYQQKSSQAPKLLFHYYDKDFNNEADTPDNFQSRRPNTSFCFLDIRSPGLGDTAMYLCATSRDYGEDEQFFGPGTRLTVL.

This clone occurred a few times. V usage is TRBV6-5 and J usage is TRBJ2-7; 10 bases fit TRBD2. The germline V gene has CDR1 MNHEY and CDR2 SVGAGI. After removal of 3 bases from V and 4 bases from J, the junction contained 6 bases not matched to a gene. The CDR3 totals 15 residues. The CDR3 region is CASSYSAGGFYEQYF. CDR3 in DNA: TGTGCCAGCAGTTATTCAGCGGGAGGGTTTTACGAGCAGTACTTC.

The chain recombines TRBV19 with TRBJ2-4; 7 bases match TRBD1. Germline assignment: CDR1 LNHDA and CDR2 SQIVND (reference sequence). Trimming cost V 5 bases and J 3 bases; bases outside gene matches: 16. The CDR3 runs to 18 residues. The DNA for the CDR3 is TGTGCCAGTAGTGACGGGCGAAAGGGACAGCGAATCAAAAACATTCAGTACTTC. Translation: CASSDGRKGQRIKNIQYF.

Comments on this clone: At one of its ends the junction is not consistent with the germline gene, which may arise from a read error. Other DNA sequences within the sample encode an identical CDR3. This rearrangement joins TRBV5-1 to TRBJ2-3; 8 nucleotides match TRBD2. Germline lookup yields CDR1 SGHRS and CDR2 YFSETQ. The CDR3 has 16 residues. CDR3 amino acids: CASSLRIAGSTDTQYF. CDR3 sequence (DNA): TGCGCCAGCAGCTTGAGGATAGCGGGGAGCACGGATACGCAGTATTTT.

The gene calls are TRBV29-1 and TRBJ2-1, with 9 bases matching TRBD2. Unmatched junction bases numbered 15, after V lost 7 bases and J lost 8 bases. CDR1 is SQVTM, CDR2 ANQGSEA, per germline. This CDR3 region has 15 residues. The CDR3 region has the DNA TGCAGCGCCAAGGGCGGGAGGGCCTCTTGGGATGAGCAGTTCTTC. This translates into CSAKGGRASWDEQFF.

The chain couples TRBV28 to TRBJ1-5; a possible D gene is TRBD1 (6 bases). Germline CDR1 reads MDHEN; CDR2 reads SYDVKM. This CDR3 comprises 15 residues. The V and J ends lost 10 bases and 0 bases respectively, with 16 bases between them. CDR3 loop: CATRTDRYSNQPQHF. The DNA for the CDR3 is TGTGCCACCCGGACAGATCGATATAGCAATCAGCCCCAGCATTTT.

V and J are TRBV5-1 and TRBJ2-1; no definite D call. The CDR3 extends over 15 amino acids. Germline V lookup: CDR1 SGHRS, CDR2 YFSETQ. V was shortened by 0 bases and J by 5 bases, with 12 bases between the two germline ends. CDR3: CASSLDSPANNEQFF. The CDR3 nucleotides are TGCGCCAGCAGCTTGGACAGTCCCGCGAACAATGAGCAGTTCTTC.

This rearrangement joins TRBV6-5 to TRBJ1-3; TRBD1 might be the D (6 bases). V lost 1 base and J 4 bases, leaving 11 bases between the germline ends. This CDR3 is 15 amino acids long. CDR1 MNHEY and CDR2 SVGAGI come from the germline V gene. CDR3 loop: CASSYYRASGNTIYF. CDR3 sequence (DNA): TGTGCCAGCAGTTACTACAGGGCATCGGGAAACACCATATATTTT.

The J gene is TRBJ1-5, the V gene TRBV7-9; 7 bases align to TRBD1. The J segment lost 11 bases and the V segment lost 5 bases, leaving 12 bases of the junction unmatched. CDR3 length: 14 residues. Germline loops: CDR1 SEHNR, CDR2 FQNEAQ (reference sequence). The CDR3 region has the DNA TGTGCCAGCAGCGCCGGGACAGAGGGCCCAGCCCAGCATTTT. It encodes CASSAGTEGPAQHF.

A note on this clone: Distinct nucleotide sequences in the sample also encode this CDR3. The chain combines TRBV5-1 with TRBJ2-1, with D unclear. Between the trimmed V and J ends, which lost 3 bases and 7 bases, there was a span of 5 bases. The CDR3 loop spans 11 amino acids. Germline lookup yields CDR1 SGHRS and CDR2 YFSETQ. CDR3 in DNA: TGCGCCAGCAGCTCGGGTAATGAGCAGTTCTTC. This sequence encodes CASSSGNEQFF. The entire variable domain, with the rest obtained from reference TRBV5-1 and TRBJ2-1, is as follows: KAGVTQTPRYLIKTRGQQVTLSCSPISGHRSVSWYQQTPGQGLQFLFEYFSETQRNKGNFPGRFSGRQFSNSRSEMNVSTLELGDSALYLCASSSGNEQFFGPGTRLTVL.